Given below is one TCR beta chain in context. Antigen specificity is unknown. PCR primers comprised 60 Vbeta and 13 Jbeta primers. Measured with immunoSEQ multiplex PCR; TCRdb has only the in-frame clones, and not every one. The profile covers 120,000 to 150,000 clones, with around 85% appearing a single time and more than 4% taken by the ten largest. CDR1 is ENHRY and CDR2 is SYGVKD in the germline V gene. The CDR3 is made up of 12 amino acids. Deletions cut 9 bases from V and 5 bases from J, with 11 bases between. The record originates from a study of cytomegalovirus exposure and HLA in healthy donors. Broader study findings: Links to common viral pathogens appeared, in a later analysis, for several of the most significant clusters.

The chain combines TRBV10-3 with TRBJ1-5, with D unclear. The sequence came from a man aged 40-49 years in good health and CMV-seropositive. Sequenced: PBMCs. CDR3 protein: CAIGREHQPQHF. The CDR3 DNA follows: TGTGCCATTGGGCGGGAACATCAGCCCCAGCATTTT.